The rows below give T cell receptor beta chains drawn from one sample of a study of blood T cells in healthy people across ages. TCRdb independently ran MiXCR on the 5' RACE reads; one entry per CDR3 protein. The sample holds fewer than 950,000 distinct CDR3 sequences; about 55% are singletons and the top ten take roughly 40%. Sequenced sample: blood. The receptors were gathered from an elderly man in good health. The CDR3 runs from the conserved cysteine through the conserved F or W. The order of the fields is clone size, V gene, J gene, CDR3 protein. Only part of the rows carry a size: once, few, many, or a class if the clone is expanded.

>.|TRBV4-1|TRBJ1-2
CASSQDGQGADGYTF
>.|TRBV11-2|TRBJ1-2
CASSPPGTGRSGYTF
>.|TRBV27|TRBJ2-3
CAGSLSRPFPDTQYF
>.|TRBV4-2|TRBJ2-7
CASSQASLAGPKYF
>.|TRBV5-6|TRBJ2-7
CASSPLTGGGEQYF
>.|TRBV25-1|TRBJ2-7
CATGERSEQYF
>once|TRBV6-5|.
CASSYSIGSRLAIGVWDNEQYF
>.|TRBV18|TRBJ1-1
CASTETLNTEAFF
>.|TRBV4-1|TRBJ2-4
CASSQESTELSYIQYF
>few|TRBV7-2|TRBJ2-3
CASSLGGRPDTQYF
>.|TRBV5-1|TRBJ2-7
CASSLSGTLYNEQYF
>.|TRBV12-3/TRBV12-4|TRBJ1-2
CASSFAPDRYTF
>.|TRBV10-3|TRBJ2-7
CAISGTGGAYEQYF
>.|TRBV24-1|TRBJ2-1
CATSPAPQRCEQFF
>.|TRBV6-1|TRBJ2-7
CASSVRGGAYEQYF
>few|TRBV28|TRBJ2-7
CAVGSGSYEQYF
>.|TRBV20-1|TRBJ1-2
CSARSGGTLGYTF
>.|TRBV6-1|TRBJ2-7
CASSEGGLNSYEQYF
>few|TRBV27|TRBJ1-2
CASSLLASNYGYTF
>.|TRBV29-1|TRBJ1-5
CSVQGYDDQPQHF
>.|TRBV24-1|TRBJ2-5
CATSDPGQGRRKETQYF
>few|TRBV28|TRBJ2-3
CASLTGGKGDTQYF
>.|TRBV9|TRBJ1-1
CASSVVAEWGEAFF
>.|TRBV12-3/TRBV12-4|TRBJ2-7
CANSLRWDTETYEQYF
>.|TRBV27|TRBJ2-5
CASSRGGGQGEETQYF
>few|TRBV5-1|TRBJ2-1
CASFEVAGGYEQFF
>few|TRBV27|TRBJ2-1
CASRTTSGISHEQFF
>few|TRBV12-3/TRBV12-4|TRBJ2-1
CASSFGTGAFNEQFF
>few|TRBV27|TRBJ2-6
CASSFNGSPGANVLTF
>.|TRBV12-3/TRBV12-4|TRBJ1-5
CASSLGRANQPQHF
>.|TRBV7-3|TRBJ2-1
CASSPGLGHNEQFF
>.|TRBV13|TRBJ2-1
CASSPSSGSPDEQFF
>.|TRBV21-1|TRBJ2-5
CASSKAPGCQYF
>few|TRBV6-5|TRBJ1-2
CASSYSWQITTNYGYTF
>.|TRBV7-2|TRBJ2-1
CASSRRRTSGVTYNEQFF
>.|TRBV7-2|TRBJ2-1
CASSLGPLGQGYNEQFF
>.|TRBV11-2|TRBJ2-3
CASSLGVYTADTQYF
>.|TRBV20-1|TRBJ2-1
CSARGSPLYNEQFF
>.|TRBV6-6|TRBJ1-1
CASKKGAVNTEAFF
>.|TRBV20-1|TRBJ2-3
CSATEGLAGARYAYF
>few|TRBV3-1|TRBJ2-5
CASSQRTFQETQYF
>.|TRBV5-1|TRBJ2-5
CASSFVTGLQETQYF
>few|TRBV6-2/TRBV6-3|TRBJ2-7
CASRIAGTISSEQYF
>.|TRBV2|TRBJ1-2
CASRVDRDSGYTF
>few|TRBV29-1|TRBJ2-6
CSVRMSGANVLTF
>many|TRBV29-1|TRBJ2-7
CSVEDQTPQRYF
>.|TRBV4-1|.
CASESLAGGRNEQYF
>few|TRBV7-2|TRBJ2-5
CASSIVHGETQYF
>.|TRBV7-9|TRBJ2-7
CASYGVDSYEQYF
>.|TRBV29-1|TRBJ1-5
CSVEISSNQPQHF
>few|TRBV7-2|.
CASSLSAEALPFRYYEQYF
>.|TRBV4-2|TRBJ2-3
CASSGRESAADTQYF
>.|TRBV5-5|TRBJ2-5
CASSLQSEETQYF